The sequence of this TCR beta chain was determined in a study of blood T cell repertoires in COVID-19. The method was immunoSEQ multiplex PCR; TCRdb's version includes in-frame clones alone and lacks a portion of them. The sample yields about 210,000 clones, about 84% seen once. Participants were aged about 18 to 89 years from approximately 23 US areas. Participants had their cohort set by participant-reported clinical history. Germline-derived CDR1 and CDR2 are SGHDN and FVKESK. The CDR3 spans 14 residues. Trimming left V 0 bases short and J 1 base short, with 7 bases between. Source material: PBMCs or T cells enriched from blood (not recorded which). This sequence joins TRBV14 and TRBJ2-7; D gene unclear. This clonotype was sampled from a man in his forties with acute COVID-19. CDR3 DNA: TGTGCCAGCAGCCAAGAGGCCGGGTCCTACGAGCAGTACTTC. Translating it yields CASSQEAGSYEQYF.